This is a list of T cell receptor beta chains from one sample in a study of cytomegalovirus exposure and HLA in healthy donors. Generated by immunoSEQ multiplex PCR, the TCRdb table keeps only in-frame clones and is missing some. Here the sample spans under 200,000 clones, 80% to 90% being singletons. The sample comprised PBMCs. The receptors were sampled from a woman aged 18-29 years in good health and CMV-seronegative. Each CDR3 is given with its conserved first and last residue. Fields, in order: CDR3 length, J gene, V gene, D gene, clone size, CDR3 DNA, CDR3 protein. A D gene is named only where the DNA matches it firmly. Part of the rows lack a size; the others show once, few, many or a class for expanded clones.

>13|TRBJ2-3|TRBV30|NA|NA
TGTGCCTGGGCGAGAGGGCTGGCAGATACGCAGTATTTT
CAWARGLADTQYF
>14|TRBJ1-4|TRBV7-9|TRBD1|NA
TGTGCCAGCAGTTTAGACAGGGGGCGAGAAAAACTGTTTTTT
CASSLDRGREKLFF
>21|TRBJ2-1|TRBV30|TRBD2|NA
TGTGCCTGGAGTGTAGACTACTATCTAGCGGGAGTCAGATGGGTCTACAATGAGCAGTTCTTC
CAWSVDYYLAGVRWVYNEQFF
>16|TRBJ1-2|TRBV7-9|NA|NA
TGTGCCAGCAGCTTAGGTGTTGGTAAAGCTTTCTATGGCTACACCTTC
CASSLGVGKAFYGYTF
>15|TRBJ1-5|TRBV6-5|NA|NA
TGTGCCAGCAGTTATGGGGCGGTCGTGAGCCAGCCCCAGCATTTT
CASSYGAVVSQPQHF
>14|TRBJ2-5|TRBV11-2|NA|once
TGTGCCAGCAGTCCCTGGACTATTCAAGAGACCCAGTACTTC
CASSPWTIQETQYF
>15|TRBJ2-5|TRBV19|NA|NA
TGTGCCAGTAGTATACAGGGGTGGGGACAAGAGACCCAGTACTTC
CASSIQGWGQETQYF
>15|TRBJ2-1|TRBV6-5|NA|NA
TGTGCCAGCAGTACCCCTCGGGACTTTTACAATGAGCAGTTCTTC
CASSTPRDFYNEQFF
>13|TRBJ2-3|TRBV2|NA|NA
TGTGCCAGCAGTCGGGAATTCACAGATACGCAGTATTTT
CASSREFTDTQYF
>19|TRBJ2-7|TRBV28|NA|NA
TGTGCCAGCAGTTTATCATCCGGCCGGGCTAGCTCCCCAGCCTACGAGCAGTACTTC
CASSLSSGRASSPAYEQYF
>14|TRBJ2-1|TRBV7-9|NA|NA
TGTGCCAGCAGGGACGACAGAACTGACAATGAGCAGTTCTTC
CASRDDRTDNEQFF
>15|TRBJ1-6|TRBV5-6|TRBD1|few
TGTGCCAGCAGCCCGGGGACAGGGGGTAATTCACCCCTCCACTTT
CASSPGTGGNSPLHF
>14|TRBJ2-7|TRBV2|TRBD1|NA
TGTGCCAGCAGTGTTGGGACAGGGGTTTACGAGCAGTACTTC
CASSVGTGVYEQYF
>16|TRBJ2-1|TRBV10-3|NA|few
TGTGCCATCAGTGTTAATGGCGGAAATATCTACAATGAGCAGTTCTTC
CAISVNGGNIYNEQFF
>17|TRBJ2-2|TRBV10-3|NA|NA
TGTGCCATCAGTGGAGGGCCCCGGGACTCTATCACCGGGGAGCTGTTTTTT
CAISGGPRDSITGELFF
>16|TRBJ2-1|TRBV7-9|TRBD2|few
TGTGCCAGCAGCAATATAGCGGGTGGGATGAACAATGAGCAGTTCTTC
CASSNIAGGMNNEQFF